The next 19 T cell receptor beta chains were all read from a single sample in a study of CD8+ T cells in alopecia areata. Extraction and reverse transcription of RNA yielded cDNA as the sequencing template. Using immunoSEQ multiplex PCR, the repertoire was profiled, and TCRdb retains in-frame clones only, with some absent. The repertoire consists of around 100,000 clones, with roughly two fifths occurring once and the leading ten covering 18%. Treatment here: oral pan-JAK inhibitor, 5-10 mg twice daily. Sample: CD8+ T cells sorted from blood, taken at week 24, from a patient treated with tofacitinib. The source is a human donor with alopecia areata.

The rearrangement uses TRBV15 and TRBJ2-4; 14 nucleotides agree with TRBD2. The CDR3 extends over 17 amino acids. Per the germline V gene, CDR1 is LNHNV and CDR2 is YYDKDF (reference sequence). J was trimmed by 3 bases and V by 5 bases; bases with no gene match: 6. The CDR3 DNA reads as TGTGCCACCAGCCTCCGAGGACTAGCGGGAGGCAAAAACATTCAGTACTTC. It specifies CATSLRGLAGGKNIQYF.

This clone was seen many times. The chain is built from TRBV5-1 and TRBJ2-7; D call uncertain. V was cut by 0 bases and J by 0 bases, with 10 bases left in between. This CDR3 spans 15 amino acids. Germline V gives CDR1 SGHRS, CDR2 YFSETQ. The CDR3 sequence is CASSLVGDGSYEQYF. For the CDR3, the DNA is TGCGCCAGCAGCTTGGTCGGAGACGGCTCCTACGAGCAGTACTTC.

The chain couples TRBV30 to TRBJ1-2, with D possibly matching TRBD1 (5 bases). Trimming cost V 8 bases and J 3 bases, with 16 bases left between them. The CDR3 contains 13 residues. Germline loops: CDR1 GTSNPN, CDR2 SVGIG (reference sequence). Here the CDR3 DNA reads TGTGCCAGGACACGGGAGTTAGACTATGGCTACACCTTC. Encoded protein: CARTRELDYGYTF.

In this sample, this clone turned up a few times. This rearrangement joins TRBV9 to TRBJ2-3, with D hard to call. Germline loops: CDR1 SGDLS, CDR2 YYNGEE. The V gene lost 0 bases and the J gene lost 6 bases, with 14 bases spanning the gap. There are 15 residues in the CDR3. CDR3 bases: TGTGCCAGCAGCGTAGGAGTTGGGCTAGACGATACGCAGTATTTT. It yields the protein CASSVGVGLDDTQYF.

This clone was observed a handful of times. A junction end diverges from the germline sequence, so it may reflect a read error. The J gene is TRBJ2-7, the V gene TRBV23-1; D tentatively reads TRBD1 or TRBD2 (5 bases each). TRBV23-1 is given ORF status, its function remaining uncertain. The CDR3 has 12 amino acids. Written as DNA, the CDR3 is TGCGCCAGCAGCCTCAAGCCGGGACCCATGGACTTC. The encoded protein is CASSLKPGPMDF.

The chain combines TRBV14 with TRBJ2-1; D might be TRBD2 (5 bases). Germline CDR1 reads SGHDN; CDR2 reads FVKESK. V shed 4 bases and J shed 6 bases, with 10 bases lying between them. CDR3 length: 13 residues. CDR3 amino acids: CASSPGLPNEQFF. For the CDR3, the DNA is TGTGCCAGCAGCCCAGGACTTCCCAATGAGCAGTTCTTC.

The V gene is TRBV19, the J gene TRBJ2-2, with 9 bases aligning to TRBD2. Germline assignment: CDR1 LNHDA and CDR2 SQIVND (reference sequence). The CDR3 runs 16 residues. V lost 5 bases to trimming and J lost 3 bases; unmatched junction nucleotides: 7. The CDR3 nucleotides are TGTGCCAGTAGTCCGCGGGTAGCGGGAGACACCGGGGAGCTGTTTTTT. Its translation: CASSPRVAGDTGELFF.

CDR3 sequence: CASSLSSWETQYF. As DNA, the CDR3 is TGTGCCAGCAGTTTAAGTTCCTGGGAGACCCAGTACTTC. The chain carries TRBV27 and TRBJ2-5; D gene unclear. CDR1 is MNHEY and CDR2 is SMNVEV in the germline V gene (reference sequence). The V and J ends lost 2 bases and 5 bases respectively, with 9 bases between them. The CDR3 length is 13 residues.

Points on this clone: The junction differs from germline at one of its ends, possibly a read error. The chain uses TRBV29-1 and TRBJ2-5; perhaps TRBD1 as D (6 bases). The J call may be in error: the DNA end matches TRBJ2-7 better. The CDR3 loop spans 14 amino acids. CDR1 SQVTM and CDR2 ANQGSEA come from the germline V gene. The CDR3 DNA reads TGCAGCGTAGAAGACAGGAACGACTCCTACGAGCAGTACTTC. It translates to CSVEDRNDSYEQYF.

The chain employs TRBV9 and TRBJ2-1; 14 positions agree with TRBD2. Germline V CDR1 and CDR2: SGDLS, YYNGEE. V shed 3 bases, J shed 9 bases, and the junction held 8 bases outside the gene matches. The CDR3 is made up of 16 amino acids. The CDR3 nucleotides read TGTGCCAGCAGCGCTGGACTAGCGGGAGGAAGGGGTGAGCAGTTCTTC. Translating it yields CASSAGLAGGRGEQFF.

The chain has TRBV7-2 and TRBJ2-7; D remains unclear. Germline assignment: CDR1 SGHTA and CDR2 FQGNSA. The CDR3 is 14 residues long. V dropped 3 bases and J dropped 3 bases, with 12 bases sitting between them. In DNA form, the CDR3 reads TGTGCCAGCAGCTTGACATGGACCCACTACGAGCAGTACTTC. The encoded protein is CASSLTWTHYEQYF.

This clone was counted only a few times. The chain joins TRBV29-1 to TRBJ2-7, with 7 bases lining up with TRBD1. The CDR3 sequence is 13 residues long. Germline V gene lookup returns CDR1 SQVTM and CDR2 ANQGSEA. V gave up 4 bases and J gave up 4 bases; unmatched junction bases: 7. The DNA for the CDR3 is TGCAGCGTTGCCCCGGGGACAGAGTACGAGCAGTACTTC. It codes for CSVAPGTEYEQYF.

This sequence joins TRBV7-9 and TRBJ2-3; 11 nucleotides line up with TRBD2. Trimming took 5 bases from V and 3 from J; bases not matched to a gene: 7. The CDR3 is made up of 16 amino acids. In germline, CDR1 is SEHNR, CDR2 FQNEAQ (reference sequence). The CDR3 bases are TGTGCCAGCAGCGAGGATCGGACTAGCGGGACAGATACGCAGTATTTT. This sequence encodes CASSEDRTSGTDTQYF. Complete variable domain (other parts from reference TRBV7-9 and TRBJ2-3): DTGVSQNPRHKITKRGQNVTFRCDPISEHNRLYWYRQTLGQGPEFLTYFQNEAQLEKSRLLSDRFSAERPKGSFSTLEIQRTEQGDSAMYLCASSEDRTSGTDTQYFGPGTRLTVL.

J is TRBJ2-1 and V is TRBV7-9; D gene ambiguous. The V end was cut by 0 bases, the J end by 9 bases, with 12 bases between. This CDR3 contains 14 residues. Looked up from germline, CDR1 is SEHNR and CDR2 is FQNEAQ (reference sequence). The CDR3 region is CASSLAPGSAEQFF. Written as DNA, the CDR3 is TGTGCCAGCAGCTTAGCGCCCGGGTCGGCTGAGCAGTTCTTC.

This clone was seen only a few times. The chain is built from TRBV19 and TRBJ2-3; D remains ambiguous. The CDR3 totals 12 residues. The V and J ends lost 8 bases and 3 bases respectively, with 9 bases between them. Germline CDR1 reads LNHDA; CDR2 reads SQIVND (reference sequence). This CDR3 reads CASRRKTDTQYF. CDR3 coding DNA: TGTGCCAGTCGGCGGAAAACAGATACGCAGTATTTT.

The table lists this clone with a few counts. The chain is built from TRBV9 and TRBJ2-7; D may be TRBD2 (5 bases). The CDR3 is made up of 13 amino acids. V lost 0 bases and J lost 5, with 9 bases in between. The germline CDR1 and CDR2 sequences are SGDLS and YYNGEE. CDR3 coding DNA: TGTGCCAGCAGCGTAGGGTACGGGGACGAGCAGTACTTC. Translating gives CASSVGYGDEQYF.

In this sample, this clone turned up a few times. The chain has TRBV5-1 and TRBJ2-2; TRBD1 matches 10 bases. The CDR3 extends over 17 amino acids. Germline V CDR1 and CDR2: SGHRS, YFSETQ. J was trimmed by 4 bases and V by 0 bases; bases with no gene match: 6. As DNA, the CDR3 is TGCGCCAGCAGCTTGGTTCGCGGGACAGGGGTCACCGGGGAGCTGTTTTTT. This codes for CASSLVRGTGVTGELFF.

The chain has TRBV14 and TRBJ2-2; D is possibly TRBD1 or TRBD2 (5 bases each). Per the germline V gene, CDR1 is SGHDN and CDR2 is FVKESK. Trimming shortened V by 3 bases and J by 6 bases, and 8 bases separated the two germline ends. The CDR3 has 13 amino acids. Here the CDR3 reads CASSQGTPGELFF. The CDR3 bases are TGTGCCAGCAGCCAGGGGACGCCCGGGGAGCTGTTTTTT.

The chain uses TRBV25-1 and TRBJ2-2; D not certain. Germline V gene lookup returns CDR1 MGHDK and CDR2 SYGVNS. V shed 2 bases and J shed 6 bases, with 10 bases lying between them. This CDR3 has 14 amino acids. This chain's CDR3 is CASSEPRNPGELFF. Written as DNA, the CDR3 is TGTGCCAGCAGTGAACCCCGAAACCCCGGGGAGCTGTTTTTT.